What follows are 25 T cell receptor beta chains derived from one specimen sequenced in a study of blood T cell repertoires in COVID-19 (dated by TCRdb to 2020 to 2022). Libraries came from the immunoSEQ multiplex PCR assay. TCRdb obtained this table from immuneACCESS and retained in-frame rearrangements with V and J assigned. These tables miss some clones; where compared with another copy, unresolved V genes account for less than half of the shortfall, and the remainder is unexplained. This sample has more than 200,000 clones in its table, and around 84% of those were observed once. The ten largest clonotypes hold roughly a tenth of the sample. Material for sequencing was peripheral blood. The receptors here all came from a woman of 80 years or more with COVID-19, enrolled during active disease.

The J gene is TRBJ2-3, the V gene TRBV2, with a tentative D call TRBD2 (6 bases). CDR3 size: 15 residues. The germline CDR1 and CDR2 sequences are SNHLY and FYNNEI. V was pared by 3 bases and J by 5 bases, with 15 bases between. DNA of the CDR3: TGTGCCAGCAGTGACCTGGGGAGGATTGGAGATACGCAGTATTTT. Translation gives CASSDLGRIGDTQYF.

This sequence joins TRBV18 and TRBJ2-1; the D gene is possibly TRBD2 (7 bases). The CDR3 covers 17 residues. Trimming took 4 bases from V and 7 from J, leaving 23 bases between them. The V gene's germline CDR1 is KGHSH and CDR2 LQKENI. The CDR3 DNA sequence: TGTGCCAGCTCACGAGGAGGGGGGGGCCTAGTAAGAAATGAGCAGTTCTTC. Amino acid sequence: CASSRGGGGLVRNEQFF. Variable domain in full (rest from reference TRBV18 and TRBJ2-1): NAGVMQNPRHLVRRRGQEARLRCSPMKGHSHVYWYRQLPEEGLKFMVYLQKENIIDESGMPKERFSAEFPKEGPSILRIQQVVRGDSAAYFCASSRGGGGLVRNEQFFGPGTRLTVL.

This clone has only one observation. The chain carries TRBV10-3 and TRBJ1-5, with 11 bases identical to TRBD1. V trimming: 6 bases; J trimming: 6 bases; junction bases outside the gene matches: 7. Germline lookup yields CDR1 ENHRY and CDR2 SYGVKD. This CDR3 region has 15 residues. CDR3 sequence (DNA): TGTGCCATCAGCCTCGGGACAGGGGGTGGTCAGCCCCAGCATTTT. This encodes CAISLGTGGGQPQHF.

The chain carries TRBV19 and TRBJ1-5; the match to TRBD1 covers 9 bases. This CDR3 is 15 amino acids long. V trimming: 3 bases; J trimming: 7 bases; junction bases outside the gene matches: 7. Germline-derived CDR1 and CDR2 are LNHDA and SQIVND (reference sequence). This CDR3 is CASSIGTGMGQPQHF. The DNA for the CDR3 is TGTGCCAGTAGTATTGGGACAGGGATGGGCCAGCCCCAGCATTTT. The whole variable domain, remainder taken from reference TRBV19 and TRBJ1-5, is DGGITQSPKYLFRKEGQNVTLSCEQNLNHDAMYWYRQDPGQGLRLIYYSQIVNDFQKGDIAEGYSVSREKKESFPLTVTSAQKNPTAFYLCASSIGTGMGQPQHFGDGTRLSIL.

This chain links TRBV19 with TRBJ2-1; D remains ambiguous. Trimming cost V 3 bases and J 7 bases, with 13 bases left between them. CDR1 and CDR2 (germline): LNHDA, SQIVND (reference sequence). The CDR3 contains 14 residues. The CDR3 sequence is CASSITLMSNEQFF. The CDR3 nucleotides read TGTGCCAGTAGTATCACCTTGATGAGTAATGAGCAGTTCTTC.

The chain uses TRBV19 and TRBJ2-3; TRBD2 aligns across 7 bases. This CDR3 has 16 residues. Losses at the gene ends were 9 bases for V and 4 bases for J; bases not matched to a gene: 16. Germline V lookup: CDR1 LNHDA, CDR2 SQIVND (reference sequence). CDR3 region: CASSDLVGGGADTQYF. The DNA of the CDR3 is TGTGCCAGCAGTGATTTAGTGGGGGGGGGAGCAGATACGCAGTATTTT.

The chain couples TRBV28 to TRBJ1-5, with 9 bases fitting TRBD1. CDR1 and CDR2 from the germline V gene are MDHEN and SYDVKM. The CDR3 sequence is 15 residues long. V trimming: 8 bases; J trimming: 4 bases; junction bases outside the gene matches: 9. The CDR3 bases are TGTGCCAGCGGATCACAGGGGGCTAGGAATCAGCCCCAGCATTTT. Amino acids: CASGSQGARNQPQHF.

The chain is built from TRBV10-3 and TRBJ1-2; possibly TRBD1 for D (6 bases). Germline V gives CDR1 ENHRY, CDR2 SYGVKD. Trimming pared 2 bases from V and 5 bases from J, leaving 9 bases between. This CDR3 contains 13 residues. The CDR3 sequence is CAISEGQIYGYTF. CDR3 in DNA: TGTGCCATCAGTGAGGGACAGATTTATGGCTACACCTTC.

This sequence joins TRBV5-1 and TRBJ2-7; 7 nucleotides agree with TRBD2. Germline lookup yields CDR1 SGHRS and CDR2 YFSETQ. The CDR3 has 17 residues. The V and J ends lost 0 bases and 2 bases, in that order; junction bases with no gene match: 11. The CDR3 here is CASSLAPPGRTTYEQYF. The CDR3 DNA is TGCGCCAGCAGCTTGGCCCCCCCCGGGAGGACCACCTACGAGCAGTACTTC.

This clone was seen once. The chain recombines TRBV3-1 (or the pseudogene TRBV3-2) with TRBJ1-5; 10 bases align to TRBD1. Losses at the gene ends were 4 bases for V and 9 bases for J; bases not matched to a gene: 3. The CDR3 spans 13 residues. Germline loops: CDR1 LGHDT, CDR2 YNNKEL (reference sequence). CDR3 nucleotides: TGTGCCAGCAGCCCGGGACAGGGGTTGCCCCAGCATTTT. This codes for CASSPGQGLPQHF.

The CDR3 region has the DNA TGTGCCAGCAGCGAACAGTGGACAGATACGCAGTATTTT. It specifies CASSEQWTDTQYF. The chain combines TRBV7-8 with TRBJ2-3; no clear D gene. The length of the CDR3 is 13 residues. V lost 5 bases to trimming and J lost 3 bases, with 9 bases between them. Germline V gene data show CDR1 as SGHVS and CDR2 as FQNEAQ.

The V and J genes are TRBV18 and TRBJ2-7, with D unclear. The germline gives CDR1 KGHSH, CDR2 LQKENI. Trimming left V 5 bases short and J 6 bases short, with 5 bases between. The CDR3 loop spans 10 amino acids. CDR3 coding DNA: TGTGCCAGCTCATCCCGCGAGCAGTACTTC. It yields the protein CASSSREQYF.

This chain links TRBV9 with TRBJ1-1; 8 bases match TRBD1. Germline V lookup: CDR1 SGDLS, CDR2 YYNGEE. The CDR3 runs 14 residues. V shed 3 bases, J shed 4 bases, and the junction held 5 bases outside the gene matches. CDR3 residues: CASSAQGGTTEAFF. The CDR3, as DNA: TGTGCCAGCAGCGCACAGGGGGGTACCACTGAAGCTTTCTTT.

The chain has TRBV29-1 and TRBJ2-3; 7 bases are a match to TRBD1. This CDR3 comprises 13 residues. Per germline, CDR1 SQVTM and CDR2 ANQGSEA. V shed 6 bases, J shed 2 bases, and the junction held 5 bases outside the gene matches. The chain's CDR3 is CSVPGQNTDTQYF. The CDR3 DNA reads TGCAGCGTACCGGGACAGAACACAGATACGCAGTATTTT.

The rearrangement links TRBV10-3 to TRBJ2-3; TRBD2 might be the D (6 bases). The CDR3 runs to 13 residues. V dropped 6 bases and J dropped 2 bases, with 9 bases sitting between them. CDR1 and CDR2 from the germline V gene are ENHRY and SYGVKD. The CDR3 region is CAISRGITDTQYF. The CDR3 bases are TGTGCCATCAGCCGGGGGATCACAGATACGCAGTATTTT.

The chain has TRBV28 and TRBJ1-1; no reliable D call. Germline V CDR1 and CDR2: MDHEN, SYDVKM. The ends were cut back, 3 bases at V and 1 base at J, with 6 bases in the middle. The CDR3 is 13 amino acids. CDR3 bases: TGTGCCAGCAGTTTCCCCGGGAACACTGAAGCTTTCTTT. This codes for CASSFPGNTEAFF.

This chain uses TRBV6-5 with TRBJ1-6, with D perhaps TRBD1 (6 bases). Trimming removed 4 bases at V and 9 bases at J, with 19 bases between. From germline, CDR1 is MNHEY and CDR2 SVGAGI. This CDR3 spans 16 amino acids. The CDR3 sequence is CASSFRTSGDTSPLHF. DNA for the CDR3: TGTGCCAGCAGTTTCAGGACCTCAGGGGATACTTCACCCCTCCACTTT.

The J gene is TRBJ2-3, the V gene TRBV11-2, with 7 bases identical to TRBD2. V was pared by 1 base and J by 8 bases, with 0 bases of the junction left unmatched. The CDR3 totals 12 residues. CDR1 SGHAT and CDR2 FQNNGV come from the germline V gene. The CDR3 DNA is TGTGCCAGCAGCTTAGGGGGGGGTACGCAGTATTTT. It specifies CASSLGGGTQYF.

The genes are TRBV5-6 and TRBJ1-4; 9 nucleotides align to TRBD1. The CDR3 loop spans 16 amino acids. Germline loops: CDR1 SGHDT, CDR2 YYEEEE. The V segment lost 0 bases and the J segment 3 bases; nucleotides outside the gene matches: 3. In DNA form, the CDR3 reads TGTGCCAGCAGCTTGGACAGGGGGCGTTCTAATGAAAAACTGTTTTTT. Translating it yields CASSLDRGRSNEKLFF.

Only a few counts were recorded for this clone. This sequence joins TRBV4-2 and TRBJ1-5, with D maybe TRBD1 (5 bases). CDR3 size: 15 residues. Germline V gene data show CDR1 as LGHNA and CDR2 as YNFKEQ. V lost 0 bases to trimming and J lost 5 bases, with 11 bases between them. CDR3 bases: TGTGCCAGCAGCCAAGACAGGGTCTCATATCAGCCCCAGCATTTT. Protein sequence: CASSQDRVSYQPQHF.

The chain joins TRBV7-2 to TRBJ1-2, with TRBD1 matching 8 bases. The V gene's germline CDR1 is SGHTA and CDR2 FQGNSA. V lost 5 bases, J lost 2 bases, and 7 bases stayed unmatched. The CDR3 contains 15 residues. DNA for the CDR3: TGTGCCAGCAGCGAGACAGGGGAGGACAACTATGGCTACACCTTC. Translating gives CASSETGEDNYGYTF. The full variable domain, in which reference TRBV7-2 and TRBJ1-2 provide the parts outside the CDR3, is GAGVSQSPSNKVTEKGKDVELRCDPISGHTALYWYRQSLGQGLEFLIYFQGNSAPDKSGLPSDRFSAERTGGSVSTLTIQRTQQEDSAVYLCASSETGEDNYGYTFGSGTRLTVV.

The V call is TRBV5-1, the J call TRBJ1-2; D is unresolved. CDR1 is SGHRS and CDR2 is YFSETQ in the germline V gene. The V end lost 5 bases, the J end lost 8 bases, and 22 bases lay between the germline ends. CDR3 size: 15 residues. As DNA, the CDR3 is TGCGCCAGCAGTTGGGAGGCCATGGTTGGTGGGGGCTACACCTTC. It is translated as CASSWEAMVGGGYTF.

The J gene is TRBJ1-3, the V gene TRBV15; D is possibly TRBD1 (5 bases). This CDR3 comprises 14 residues. V was clipped by 7 bases and J by 4 bases, with 14 bases between them. Germline V gene lookup returns CDR1 LNHNV and CDR2 YYDKDF (reference sequence). CDR3 residues: CATMRGGSGNTIYF. The CDR3 nucleotides read TGTGCCACCATGCGGGGGGGATCCGGAAACACCATATATTTT.

This chain connects TRBV9 to TRBJ1-1; D is ambiguous. Germline assignment: CDR1 SGDLS and CDR2 YYNGEE. V lost 0 bases and J 0 bases, leaving 12 bases between the germline ends. The CDR3 spans 16 residues. The CDR3, as DNA: TGTGCCAGCAGCGTAGTACAGCCAGACATGAACACTGAAGCTTTCTTT. Encoded protein: CASSVVQPDMNTEAFF.

V usage is TRBV6-6 and J usage is TRBJ1-2, with TRBD1 identical over 7 bases. The germline V gene has CDR1 MNHNY and CDR2 SVGAGI (reference sequence). This CDR3 is 14 amino acids long. Trimming took 5 bases from V and 4 from J; bases not matched to a gene: 7. This CDR3 reads CASSLLTGVYGYTF. CDR3 DNA sequence: TGTGCCAGCAGTCTACTTACAGGGGTCTATGGCTACACCTTC.